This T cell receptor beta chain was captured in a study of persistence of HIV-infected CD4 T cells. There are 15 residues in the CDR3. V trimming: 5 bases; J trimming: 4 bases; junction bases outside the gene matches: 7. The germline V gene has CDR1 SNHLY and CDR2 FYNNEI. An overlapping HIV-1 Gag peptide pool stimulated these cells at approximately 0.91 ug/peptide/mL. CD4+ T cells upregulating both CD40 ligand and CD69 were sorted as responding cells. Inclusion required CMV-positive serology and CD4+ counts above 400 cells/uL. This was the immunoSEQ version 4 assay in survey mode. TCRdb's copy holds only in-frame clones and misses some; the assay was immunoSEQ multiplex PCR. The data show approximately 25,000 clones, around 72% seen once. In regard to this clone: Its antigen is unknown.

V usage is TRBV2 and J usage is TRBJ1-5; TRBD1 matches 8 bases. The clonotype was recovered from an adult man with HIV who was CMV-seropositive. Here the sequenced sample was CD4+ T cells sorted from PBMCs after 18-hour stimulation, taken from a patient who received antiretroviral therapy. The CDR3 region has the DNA TGTGCCAGCAGTCGTGGACAGGGTGGGAATCAGCCCCAGCATTTT. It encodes CASSRGQGGNQPQHF.